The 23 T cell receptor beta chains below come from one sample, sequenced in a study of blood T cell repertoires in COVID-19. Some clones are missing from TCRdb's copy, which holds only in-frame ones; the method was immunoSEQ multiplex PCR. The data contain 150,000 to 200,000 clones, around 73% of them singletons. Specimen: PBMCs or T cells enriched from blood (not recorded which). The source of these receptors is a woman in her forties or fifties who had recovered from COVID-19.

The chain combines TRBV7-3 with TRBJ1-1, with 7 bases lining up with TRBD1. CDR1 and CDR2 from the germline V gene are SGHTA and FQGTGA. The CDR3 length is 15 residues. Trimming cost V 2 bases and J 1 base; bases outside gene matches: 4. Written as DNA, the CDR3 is TGTGCCAGCAGCTTATCAACAGGGGCGAACACTGAAGCTTTCTTT. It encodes CASSLSTGANTEAFF.

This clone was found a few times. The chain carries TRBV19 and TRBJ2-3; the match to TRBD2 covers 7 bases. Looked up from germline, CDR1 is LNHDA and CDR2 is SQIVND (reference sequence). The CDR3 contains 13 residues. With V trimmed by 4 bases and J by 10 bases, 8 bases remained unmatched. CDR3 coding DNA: TGTGCCAGTAGTAGCGGGAGCAAGGTCCCGCAGTATTTT. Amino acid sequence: CASSSGSKVPQYF. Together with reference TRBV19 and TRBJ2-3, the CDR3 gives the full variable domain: DGGITQSPKYLFRKEGQNVTLSCEQNLNHDAMYWYRQDPGQGLRLIYYSQIVNDFQKGDIAEGYSVSREKKESFPLTVTSAQKNPTAFYLCASSSGSKVPQYFGPGTRLTVL.

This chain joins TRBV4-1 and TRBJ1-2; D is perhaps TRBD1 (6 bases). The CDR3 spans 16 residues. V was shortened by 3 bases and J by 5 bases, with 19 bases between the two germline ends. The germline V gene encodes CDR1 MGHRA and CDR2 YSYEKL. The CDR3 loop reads CASSHSYREIEYGYTF. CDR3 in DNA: TGCGCCAGCAGCCATAGCTACAGGGAGATTGAGTATGGCTACACCTTC.

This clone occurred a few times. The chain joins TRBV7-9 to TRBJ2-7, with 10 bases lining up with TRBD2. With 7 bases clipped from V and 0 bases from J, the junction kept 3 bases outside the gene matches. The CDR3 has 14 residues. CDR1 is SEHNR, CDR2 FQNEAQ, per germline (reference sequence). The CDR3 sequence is CASTGTSASYEQYF. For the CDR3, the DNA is TGTGCCAGCACCGGGACTAGCGCCTCCTACGAGCAGTACTTC.

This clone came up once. For the CDR3, the DNA is TGTGCCAGCAGTTTTTGGGACAGGGGCACTGAAGCTTTCTTT. It encodes CASSFWDRGTEAFF. The V gene is TRBV27, the J gene TRBJ1-1; TRBD1 aligns across 10 bases. Unmatched junction bases numbered 2, after V lost 3 bases and J lost 4 bases. The CDR3 has 14 residues. Per the germline V gene, CDR1 is MNHEY and CDR2 is SMNVEV (reference sequence).

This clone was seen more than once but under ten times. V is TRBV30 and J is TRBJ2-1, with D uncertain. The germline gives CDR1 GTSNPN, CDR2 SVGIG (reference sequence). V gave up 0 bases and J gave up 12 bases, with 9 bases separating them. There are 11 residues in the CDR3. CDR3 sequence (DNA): TGTGCCTGGAGTGTCAATCAGCGGCAGTTCTTC. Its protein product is CAWSVNQRQFF.

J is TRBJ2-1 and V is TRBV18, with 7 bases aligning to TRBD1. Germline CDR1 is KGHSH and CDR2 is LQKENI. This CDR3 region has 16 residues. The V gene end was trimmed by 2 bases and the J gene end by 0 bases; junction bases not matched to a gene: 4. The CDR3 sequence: CASSPGQASSYNEQFF. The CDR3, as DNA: TGTGCCAGCTCACCAGGACAGGCGAGCTCCTACAATGAGCAGTTCTTC.

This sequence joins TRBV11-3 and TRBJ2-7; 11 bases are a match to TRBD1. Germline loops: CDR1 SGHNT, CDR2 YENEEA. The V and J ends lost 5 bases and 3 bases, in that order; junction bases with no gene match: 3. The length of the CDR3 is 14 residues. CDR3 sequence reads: CASSPGTGGYEQYF. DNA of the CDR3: TGTGCCAGCAGCCCAGGGACAGGGGGCTACGAGCAGTACTTC.

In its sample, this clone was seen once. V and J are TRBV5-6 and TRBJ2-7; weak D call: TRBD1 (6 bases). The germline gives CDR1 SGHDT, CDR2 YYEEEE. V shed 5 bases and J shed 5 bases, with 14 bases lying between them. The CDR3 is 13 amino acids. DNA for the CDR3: TGTGCCAGCAGAAAGACAGGCGCTAACGAGCAGTACTTC. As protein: CASRKTGANEQYF.

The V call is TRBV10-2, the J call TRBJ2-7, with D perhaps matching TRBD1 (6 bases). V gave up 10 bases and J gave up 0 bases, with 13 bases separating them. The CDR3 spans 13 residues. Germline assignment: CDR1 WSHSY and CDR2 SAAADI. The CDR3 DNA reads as TGCGCCAATAGACAGGTCCTCTCCTACGAGCAGTACTTC. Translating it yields CANRQVLSYEQYF.

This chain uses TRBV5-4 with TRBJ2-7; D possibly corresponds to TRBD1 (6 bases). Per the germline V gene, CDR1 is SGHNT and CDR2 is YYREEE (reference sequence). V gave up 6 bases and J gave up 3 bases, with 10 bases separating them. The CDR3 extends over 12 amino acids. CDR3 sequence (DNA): TGTGCCAGCACCCGAGGGGGCTACGAGCAGTACTTC. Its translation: CASTRGGYEQYF.

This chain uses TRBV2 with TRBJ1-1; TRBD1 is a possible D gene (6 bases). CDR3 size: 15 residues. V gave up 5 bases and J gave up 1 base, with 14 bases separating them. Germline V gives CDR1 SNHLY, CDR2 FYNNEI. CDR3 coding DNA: TGTGCCAGCAGTTCCCAGGGGAGAGGGAACACTGAAGCTTTCTTT. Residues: CASSSQGRGNTEAFF.

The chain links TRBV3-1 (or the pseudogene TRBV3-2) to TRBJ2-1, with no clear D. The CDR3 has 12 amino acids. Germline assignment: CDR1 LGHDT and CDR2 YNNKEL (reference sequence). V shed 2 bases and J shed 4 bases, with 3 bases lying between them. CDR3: CASSQPYNEQFF. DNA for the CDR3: TGTGCCAGCAGCCAACCATACAATGAGCAGTTCTTC.

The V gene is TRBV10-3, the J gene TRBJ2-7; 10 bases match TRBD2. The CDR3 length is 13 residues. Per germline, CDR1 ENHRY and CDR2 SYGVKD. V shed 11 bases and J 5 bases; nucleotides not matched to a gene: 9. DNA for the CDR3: TGTGCCGCGGAGCGGGAGGGAGGGGACGAGCAGTACTTC. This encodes CAAEREGGDEQYF.

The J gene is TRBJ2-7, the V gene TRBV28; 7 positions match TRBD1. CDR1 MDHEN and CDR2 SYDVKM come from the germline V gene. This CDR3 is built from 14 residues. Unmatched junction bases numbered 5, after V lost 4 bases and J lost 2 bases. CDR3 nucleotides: TGTGCCAGCAGTTGGGCAGGGGGTACCTACGAGCAGTACTTC. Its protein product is CASSWAGGTYEQYF.

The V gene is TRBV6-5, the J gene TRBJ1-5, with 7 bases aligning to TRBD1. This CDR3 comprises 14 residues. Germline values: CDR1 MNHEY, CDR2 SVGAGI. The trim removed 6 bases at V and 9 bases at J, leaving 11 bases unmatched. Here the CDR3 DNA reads TGTGCCAGCAGCTTAAAAAACCACAGGGGGCCCCAGCATTTT. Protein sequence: CASSLKNHRGPQHF.

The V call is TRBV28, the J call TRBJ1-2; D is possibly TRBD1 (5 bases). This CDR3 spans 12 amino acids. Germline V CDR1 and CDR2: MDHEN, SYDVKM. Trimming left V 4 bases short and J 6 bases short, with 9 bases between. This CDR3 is CASSSDIHGYTF. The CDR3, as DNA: TGTGCCAGCAGTTCGGACATCCATGGCTACACCTTC.

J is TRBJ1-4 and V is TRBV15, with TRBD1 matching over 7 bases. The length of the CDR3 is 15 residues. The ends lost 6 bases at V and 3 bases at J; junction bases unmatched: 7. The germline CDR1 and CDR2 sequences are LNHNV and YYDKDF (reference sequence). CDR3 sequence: CATREQGRSNEKLFF. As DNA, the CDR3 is TGTGCCACCAGGGAACAGGGGAGGTCTAATGAAAAACTGTTTTTT.

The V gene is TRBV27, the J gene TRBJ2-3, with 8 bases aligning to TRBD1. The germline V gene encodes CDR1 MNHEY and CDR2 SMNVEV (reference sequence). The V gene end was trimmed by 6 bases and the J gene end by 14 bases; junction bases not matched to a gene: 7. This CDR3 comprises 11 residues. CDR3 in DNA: TGTGCCAGCAGAGGACAGGGAGCGTTGTATTTT. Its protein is CASRGQGALYF.

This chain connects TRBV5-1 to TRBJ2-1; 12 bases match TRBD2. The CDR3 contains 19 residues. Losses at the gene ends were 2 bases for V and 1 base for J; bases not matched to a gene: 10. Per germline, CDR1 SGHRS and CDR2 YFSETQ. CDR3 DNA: TGCGCCAGCAGCTTTCCACTGACTAGCGGGAGTGGTTCCTACAATGAGCAGTTCTTC. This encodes CASSFPLTSGSGSYNEQFF.

The CDR3 region has the DNA TGTGCCAGCTCACGGGACAGGGGAGGTTACAATGAGCAGTTCTTC. Encoded protein: CASSRDRGGYNEQFF. The chain employs TRBV18 and TRBJ2-1; TRBD1 matches 10 bases. Germline V gene lookup returns CDR1 KGHSH and CDR2 LQKENI. The length of the CDR3 is 15 residues. After removal of 4 bases from V and 4 bases from J, the junction contained 4 bases not matched to a gene.

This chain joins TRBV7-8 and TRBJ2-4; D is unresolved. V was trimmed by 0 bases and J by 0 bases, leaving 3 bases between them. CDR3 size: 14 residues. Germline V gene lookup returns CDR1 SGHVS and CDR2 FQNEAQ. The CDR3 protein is CASSLAAAKNIQYF. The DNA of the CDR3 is TGTGCCAGCAGCTTAGCGGCAGCCAAAAACATTCAGTACTTC.

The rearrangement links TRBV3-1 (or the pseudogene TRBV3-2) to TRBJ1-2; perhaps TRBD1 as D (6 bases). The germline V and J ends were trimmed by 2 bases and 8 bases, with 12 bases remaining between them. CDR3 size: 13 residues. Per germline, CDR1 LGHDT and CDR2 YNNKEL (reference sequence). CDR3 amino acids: CASSQSGAEGYTF. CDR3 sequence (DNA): TGTGCCAGCAGCCAATCAGGGGCGGAAGGCTACACCTTC.